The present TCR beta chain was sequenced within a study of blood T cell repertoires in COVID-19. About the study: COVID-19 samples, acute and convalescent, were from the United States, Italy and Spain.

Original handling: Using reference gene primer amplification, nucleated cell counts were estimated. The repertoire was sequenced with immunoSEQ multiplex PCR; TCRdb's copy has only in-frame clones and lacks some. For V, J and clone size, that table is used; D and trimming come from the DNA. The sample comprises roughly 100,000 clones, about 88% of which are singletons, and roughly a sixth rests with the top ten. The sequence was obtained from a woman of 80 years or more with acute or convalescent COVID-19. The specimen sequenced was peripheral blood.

CDR3 amino acids: CASSGDSTEAFF. CDR3 nucleotide sequence: TGCGCCAGCAGCGGGGACAGCACTGAAGCTTTCTTT. This chain links TRBV5-1 with TRBJ1-1, with 7 bases identical to TRBD1. V dropped 4 bases and J dropped 4; count of bases not matched to a gene: 1. This CDR3 contains 12 residues. The germline V gene encodes CDR1 SGHRS and CDR2 YFSETQ.